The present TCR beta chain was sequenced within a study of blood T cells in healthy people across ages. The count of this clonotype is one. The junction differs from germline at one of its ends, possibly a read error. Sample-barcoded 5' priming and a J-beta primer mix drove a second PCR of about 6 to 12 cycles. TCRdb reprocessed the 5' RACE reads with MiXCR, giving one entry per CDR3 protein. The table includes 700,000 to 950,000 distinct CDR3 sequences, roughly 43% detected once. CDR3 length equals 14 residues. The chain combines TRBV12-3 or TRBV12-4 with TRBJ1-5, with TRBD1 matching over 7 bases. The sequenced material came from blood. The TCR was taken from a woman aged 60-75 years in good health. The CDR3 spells CASNLSDRDQPRHF. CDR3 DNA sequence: TGTGCCAGCAACTTATCCGACAGGGATCAGCCCCGGCATTTT.